This TCR beta chain is from a study of T cell repertoires in cytomegalovirus infection. Study conclusions and caveats: The cumulative frequency of public TCR beta families distinguished individuals who carried CMV together with the relevant HLA.

This clonotype appeared once. Its target is not known. CDR3 length equals 13 residues. V dropped 5 bases and J dropped 6 bases, with 12 bases sitting between them. Per germline, CDR1 SGHTA and CDR2 FQGNSA. Each CDR3 protein gets one entry after TCRdb re-called the reads with MiXCR. The table records under 850,000 distinct CDR3 sequences, approximately 40% of them present only once. The chain joins TRBV7-2 to TRBJ2-3; D gene uncertain. The specimen sequenced was PBMCs. This receptor was identified in a human donor in good health (CMV status not recorded). Some clones in this sample may be carry-over from other donors' samples. In DNA, the CDR3 is TGTGCCAGCAGCCCCGATACTCCGGATACGCAGTATTTT. Its translation: CASSPDTPDTQYF.